Presented here are 32 T cell receptor beta chains from one specimen sequenced in a study of spatial heterogeneity in lung cancer (dated by TCRdb to the late 2010s). The time point label corresponds to: blood at routine non-recurrence follow-up after resection. Library preparation employed 5' RACE. Reads for this sample came from a NextSeq 500. In-frame beta chains were kept once TCRdb had trimmed the public reads at Q25 with fastp and called clones with MiXCR. Records with the same CDR3 protein are collapsed into one entry carrying the most frequent genes and DNA. For this sample the table gives about 46,000 distinct CDR3 sequences, of which around 11% were detected only once. The ten top clones hold under 35% of the sample. This sample comprised PBMCs, obtained at follow-up. These receptors came from a male donor with early-stage non-small cell lung cancer.

This clonotype has at least ten counts. This chain uses TRBV6-6 with TRBJ1-2; 9 bases align to TRBD1. The CDR3 sequence is 15 residues long. The ends lost 4 bases at V and 2 bases at J; junction bases unmatched: 5. CDR1 is MNHNY, CDR2 SVGAGI, per germline (reference sequence). The chain's CDR3 is CASSFPGQGNYGYTF. The CDR3, as DNA: TGTGCCAGCAGTTTCCCGGGACAGGGAAACTATGGCTACACCTTC.

This clonotype was detected only a few times. The chain employs TRBV4-2 and TRBJ2-3; the D gene is possibly TRBD2 (6 bases). The CDR3 is 18 amino acids. With 1 base removed from V and 3 bases from J, the gap between germline ends came to 20 bases. Germline V CDR1 and CDR2: LGHNA, YNFKEQ. The CDR3 reads CASSQANKQGGGTDTQYF. The CDR3 coding sequence is TGTGCCAGCAGCCAAGCCAACAAGCAGGGAGGAGGTACAGATACGCAGTATTTT.

This clonotype was seen a handful of times. This chain connects TRBV23-1 to TRBJ2-7; D tentatively reads TRBD1 or TRBD2 (5 bases each). TRBV23-1 is labeled an ORF, and its function is uncertain. CDR3 length: 15 amino acids. V was clipped by 0 bases and J by 0 bases, with 9 bases between them. The CDR3 protein is CASSQSGTLSYEQYF. The CDR3 region has the DNA TGCGCCAGCAGTCAATCTGGGACGCTCTCCTACGAGCAGTACTTC.

The chain links TRBV6-2 or TRBV6-3 to TRBJ1-1; TRBD1 is a possible D gene (5 bases). The CDR3 totals 14 residues. Germline CDR1 reads MNHEY; CDR2 reads SVGEGT. V was trimmed by 0 bases and J by 8 bases, leaving 13 bases between them. The CDR3 nucleotides read TGTGCCAGCAGTTACTCCGACGGGGCTTCAGAAGCTTTCTTT. It encodes CASSYSDGASEAFF.

This clonotype was counted at least ten times. The chain joins TRBV29-1 to TRBJ1-1; D is perhaps TRBD1 (6 bases). This CDR3 is 13 amino acids long. Trimming removed 0 bases from V and 8 bases from J, with 13 bases in between. The germline V gene encodes CDR1 SQVTM and CDR2 ANQGSEA. Here the CDR3 DNA reads TGCAGCGTTGAAGATCGATTAGGGGGGGAAGCTTTCTTT. It translates to CSVEDRLGGEAFF.

The chain links TRBV27 to TRBJ1-2; 8 bases are a match to TRBD1. This CDR3 is 15 amino acids long. Germline V lookup: CDR1 MNHEY, CDR2 SMNVEV (reference sequence). The J segment lost 0 bases and the V segment lost 7 bases, leaving 7 bases of the junction unmatched. The CDR3: CASTLTGGTNYGYTF. In nucleotides, the CDR3 is TGTGCCAGCACCCTAACAGGGGGTACTAACTATGGCTACACCTTC.

The chain links TRBV20-1 to TRBJ1-1, with a tentative D call TRBD1 (6 bases). V was shortened by 0 bases and J by 4 bases, with 12 bases between the two germline ends. CDR1 and CDR2 (germline): DFQATT, SNEGSKA (reference sequence). The length of the CDR3 is 14 residues. CDR3 protein: CSARDMGAITEAFF. CDR3 bases: TGCAGTGCTAGAGATATGGGGGCAATCACTGAAGCTTTCTTT.

V gene TRBV7-2 combines with J gene TRBJ1-2, with TRBD1 matching 7 bases. The CDR3 is 15 amino acids. The junction had 10 bases not matched to a gene; V was cut back by 5 bases and J by 4 bases. Germline V lookup: CDR1 SGHTA, CDR2 FQGNSA. CDR3 nucleotide sequence: TGTGCCAGCAGCCCCTCAGACAGGGTGCTCTATGGCTACACCTTC. It is translated as CASSPSDRVLYGYTF. The full variable domain, in which reference TRBV7-2 and TRBJ1-2 provide the parts outside the CDR3, is GAGVSQSPSNKVTEKGKDVELRCDPISGHTALYWYRQSLGQGLEFLIYFQGNSAPDKSGLPSDRFSAERTGGSVSTLTIQRTQQEDSAVYLCASSPSDRVLYGYTFGSGTRLTVV.

This clonotype was seen a handful of times. The chain employs TRBV5-1 and TRBJ2-5, with D perhaps TRBD2 (7 bases). The CDR3 is 15 amino acids. Germline assignment: CDR1 SGHRS and CDR2 YFSETQ. The germline V and J ends were trimmed by 0 bases and 2 bases, with 11 bases remaining between them. CDR3 region: CASSLGAGAQETQYF. The CDR3 DNA sequence: TGCGCCAGCAGCTTGGGTGCGGGGGCTCAAGAGACCCAGTACTTC. Combining the CDR3 with reference TRBV5-1 and TRBJ2-5 gives the whole variable domain KAGVTQTPRYLIKTRGQQVTLSCSPISGHRSVSWYQQTPGQGLQFLFEYFSETQRNKGNFPGRFSGRQFSNSRSEMNVSTLELGDSALYLCASSLGAGAQETQYFGPGTRLLVL.

J is TRBJ2-5 and V is TRBV12-3 or TRBV12-4; 7 nucleotides align to TRBD1. This CDR3 is 15 amino acids long. The trim removed 5 bases at V and 5 bases at J, leaving 11 bases unmatched. This CDR3 is CASSRDSLAVETQYF. CDR3 DNA: TGTGCCAGCAGTAGGGACAGCTTAGCCGTGGAGACCCAGTACTTC.

This clonotype was recorded at least ten times. The genes are TRBV5-4 and TRBJ1-1; a possible D gene is TRBD1 (5 bases). Trimming removed 3 bases at V and 1 base at J, with 13 bases between. The germline gives CDR1 SGHNT, CDR2 YYREEE (reference sequence). This CDR3 is built from 15 residues. The CDR3 DNA sequence: TGTGCCAGCAGCTCGCCCAAAACAGGGAACACTGAAGCTTTCTTT. Translating gives CASSSPKTGNTEAFF.

This clonotype was found a few times. The chain combines TRBV5-1 with TRBJ1-1, with a possible D match to TRBD1 (5 bases). CDR3 length equals 15 residues. Germline V CDR1 and CDR2: SGHRS, YFSETQ. V was pared by 0 bases and J by 1 base, with 10 bases between. The chain's CDR3 is CASSLEGVENTEAFF. CDR3 DNA: TGCGCCAGCAGCTTGGAAGGGGTTGAGAACACTGAAGCTTTCTTT.

This clonotype was recorded many times. This chain links TRBV5-1 with TRBJ2-7; D uncertain. Trimming cost V 2 bases and J 3 bases, with 12 bases left between them. CDR1 and CDR2 (germline): SGHRS, YFSETQ. This CDR3 comprises 14 residues. This CDR3 reads CASSLGPTDYEQYF. Written as DNA, the CDR3 is TGCGCCAGCAGCTTAGGGCCAACTGACTACGAGCAGTACTTC.

This chain links TRBV20-1 with TRBJ2-5, with D possibly being TRBD1 or TRBD2 (6 bases each). Trimming cost V 4 bases and J 2 bases, with 23 bases left between them. CDR1 and CDR2 (germline): DFQATT, SNEGSKA (reference sequence). This CDR3 has 17 residues. CDR3 in amino acids: CSAKIRGQGPFQETQYF. For the CDR3, the DNA is TGCAGTGCTAAGATTCGGGGGCAGGGCCCCTTTCAAGAGACCCAGTACTTC.

This clonotype was counted ten times or more. The chain employs TRBV5-1 and TRBJ2-1, with 14 positions matching TRBD2. V shed 4 bases and J 2 bases; nucleotides not matched to a gene: 11. The CDR3 length is 19 residues. CDR1 is SGHRS and CDR2 is YFSETQ in the germline V gene. The CDR3 protein is CASSRGLAGAYTAYNEQFF. Here the CDR3 DNA reads TGCGCCAGCAGCAGGGGACTAGCGGGAGCCTACACCGCCTACAATGAGCAGTTCTTC.

The chain joins TRBV5-1 to TRBJ1-5, with TRBD1 as a possible D gene (5 bases). The CDR3 is 14 residues long. The germline V gene encodes CDR1 SGHRS and CDR2 YFSETQ. V lost 4 bases and J 4 bases, leaving 12 bases between the germline ends. The CDR3 loop is CASSVGQENQPQHF. The CDR3, as DNA: TGCGCCAGCAGCGTGGGGCAGGAGAATCAGCCCCAGCATTTT. The entire variable domain, with the rest obtained from reference TRBV5-1 and TRBJ1-5, is as follows: KAGVTQTPRYLIKTRGQQVTLSCSPISGHRSVSWYQQTPGQGLQFLFEYFSETQRNKGNFPGRFSGRQFSNSRSEMNVSTLELGDSALYLCASSVGQENQPQHFGDGTRLSIL.

This chain joins TRBV12-3 or TRBV12-4 and TRBJ1-1, with D tentatively TRBD1 (5 bases). The CDR3 spans 15 residues. V was shortened by 6 bases and J by 2 bases, with 16 bases between the two germline ends. The CDR3 coding sequence is TGTGCCAGCAGCCAGCGACAAGGGGATAACACTGAAGCTTTCTTT. It encodes CASSQRQGDNTEAFF.

The V gene is TRBV4-3, the J gene TRBJ2-7, with 8 bases identical to TRBD1. In germline, CDR1 is LGHNA, CDR2 YSLEER. The CDR3 loop spans 15 amino acids. V was clipped by 0 bases and J by 6 bases; unmatched bases: 7. The CDR3 is CASSQDGQGDLEQYF. CDR3 bases: TGCGCCAGCAGCCAAGACGGACAGGGAGATCTCGAGCAGTACTTC.

This clonotype was found many times. The DNA of the CDR3 is TGTGCCAGCAGCCAAGCCGCGCTAGCGGCCTACAATGAGCAGTTCTTC. Translation gives CASSQAALAAYNEQFF. The J gene is TRBJ2-1, the V gene TRBV4-2; 7 bases align to TRBD2. In germline, CDR1 is LGHNA, CDR2 YNFKEQ. There are 16 residues in the CDR3. V was clipped by 1 base and J by 2 bases; unmatched bases: 5.

This clonotype showed up many times. V and J are TRBV18 and TRBJ2-1; perhaps TRBD1 as D (6 bases). Trimming cost V 4 bases and J 8 bases, with 12 bases left between them. The CDR3 spans 13 residues. Germline-derived CDR1 and CDR2 are KGHSH and LQKENI. The CDR3: CASSRDEGDEQFF. The CDR3 bases are TGTGCCAGCTCACGGGACGAGGGGGATGAGCAGTTCTTC.

This clonotype was seen repeatedly, ten times or more. The V and J genes are TRBV19 and TRBJ2-5, with D possibly TRBD1 on 6 matching bases. In germline, CDR1 is LNHDA, CDR2 SQIVND (reference sequence). The CDR3 totals 15 residues. V was cut by 0 bases and J by 2 bases, with 10 bases left in between. The chain's CDR3 is CASSIETGPQETQYF. The CDR3 nucleotides read TGTGCCAGTAGTATAGAGACAGGCCCACAAGAGACCCAGTACTTC. Together with reference TRBV19 and TRBJ2-5, the CDR3 gives the full variable domain: DGGITQSPKYLFRKEGQNVTLSCEQNLNHDAMYWYRQDPGQGLRLIYYSQIVNDFQKGDIAEGYSVSREKKESFPLTVTSAQKNPTAFYLCASSIETGPQETQYFGPGTRLLVL.

The table lists this clonotype with a few counts. This chain links TRBV27 with TRBJ2-3; 10 bases align to TRBD2. The V segment lost 6 bases and the J segment 1 base; nucleotides outside the gene matches: 4. CDR3 length equals 15 residues. Germline V gene data show CDR1 as MNHEY and CDR2 as SMNVEV (reference sequence). CDR3 bases: TGTGCCAGCAGCGAGACTAGCGGGCGCACAGATACGCAGTATTTT. As protein: CASSETSGRTDTQYF.

This clonotype was seen repeatedly, ten times or more. V usage is TRBV5-4 and J usage is TRBJ2-1; a possible D gene is TRBD1 (5 bases). Germline-derived CDR1 and CDR2 are SGHNT and YYREEE (reference sequence). The CDR3 is 15 amino acids. The V gene lost 0 bases and the J gene lost 3 bases, with 10 bases spanning the gap. CDR3 bases: TGTGCCAGCAGCTTGGCCCGACAGAACTACAATGAGCAGTTCTTC. Its protein is CASSLARQNYNEQFF. Variable domain in full (rest from reference TRBV5-4 and TRBJ2-1): ETGVTQSPTHLIKTRGQQVTLRCSSQSGHNTVSWYQQALGQGPQFIFQYYREEENGRGNFPPRFSGLQFPNYSSELNVNALELDDSALYLCASSLARQNYNEQFFGPGTRLTVL.

This clonotype was seen many times. This sequence joins TRBV29-1 and TRBJ2-7, with TRBD1 matching 9 bases. This CDR3 spans 12 amino acids. The germline V gene encodes CDR1 SQVTM and CDR2 ANQGSEA. J lost 2 bases, V lost 8 bases, and 4 bases had no gene match. The CDR3 DNA reads as TGCAGCATCGGGACAGGGACCTACGAGCAGTACTTC. Translating it yields CSIGTGTYEQYF.

There are many counts of this clonotype. The chain is built from TRBV7-2 and TRBJ1-6; D remains ambiguous. Germline V gene data show CDR1 as SGHTA and CDR2 as FQGNSA. V was trimmed by 1 base and J by 10 bases, leaving 8 bases between them. The CDR3 consists of 13 residues. Here the CDR3 DNA reads TGTGCCAGCAGCTTAGTGGCAGGCTCACCCCTCCACTTT. Translation: CASSLVAGSPLHF.

This clonotype showed up just a few times. This chain uses TRBV6-2 or TRBV6-3 with TRBJ1-1; D is uncertain. The CDR3 consists of 13 residues. Trimming took off 5 bases at V and 3 bases at J, with 10 bases between the two ends. Per the germline V gene, CDR1 is MNHEY and CDR2 is SVGEGT. CDR3 DNA: TGTGCCAGCAGTACAGTTAGGGACACTGAAGCTTTCTTT. Translation: CASSTVRDTEAFF.

This clonotype was found many times. V gene TRBV7-6 combines with J gene TRBJ1-2, with D unclear. Trimming stripped 1 base from V and 0 bases from J, with 21 bases between. Germline V gene data show CDR1 as SGHVS and CDR2 as FNYEAQ. This CDR3 spans 19 amino acids. CDR3: CASSLVVGGGGISNYGYTF. Here the CDR3 DNA reads TGTGCCAGCAGCTTAGTCGTGGGAGGCGGCGGGATCTCTAACTATGGCTACACCTTC.

This chain links TRBV7-9 with TRBJ2-3; no firm D call. The CDR3 is made up of 15 amino acids. The germline CDR1 and CDR2 sequences are SEHNR and FQNEAQ (reference sequence). V was pared by 7 bases and J by 4 bases, with 18 bases between. The CDR3 sequence is CASTPSSTPSDTQYF. CDR3 coding DNA: TGTGCCAGCACCCCCAGCTCTACACCATCAGATACGCAGTATTTT. The whole variable domain, remainder taken from reference TRBV7-9 and TRBJ2-3, is DTGVSQNPRHKITKRGQNVTFRCDPISEHNRLYWYRQTLGQGPEFLTYFQNEAQLEKSRLLSDRFSAERPKGSFSTLEIQRTEQGDSAMYLCASTPSSTPSDTQYFGPGTRLTVL.

This clonotype was found many times. This chain connects TRBV6-5 to TRBJ2-7; tentative D call: TRBD2 (6 bases). Germline V gene data show CDR1 as MNHEY and CDR2 as SVGAGI. V lost 0 bases, J lost 7 bases, and 10 bases lay in between. CDR3 length: 13 residues. CDR3 sequence: CASSYSRGGEQYF. CDR3 sequence (DNA): TGTGCCAGCAGTTACTCGCGGGGAGGTGAGCAGTACTTC.

This clonotype occurred many times. The rearrangement uses TRBV23-1 and TRBJ2-4; TRBD2 matches at 7 bases. TRBV23-1 counts as an open reading frame of uncertain function. V was clipped by 6 bases and J by 1 base; unmatched bases: 9. This CDR3 has 16 amino acids. The CDR3 is CASSHHSGSAKNIQYF. The CDR3 coding sequence is TGCGCCAGCAGCCACCATAGCGGGTCGGCCAAAAACATTCAGTACTTC.

The chain links TRBV29-1 to TRBJ1-2; no firm D call. This CDR3 is built from 11 residues. Trimming took off 2 bases at V and 7 bases at J, with 8 bases between the two ends. Germline V lookup: CDR1 SQVTM, CDR2 ANQGSEA. The CDR3 DNA follows: TGCAGCGTTGAATCTATGGTTGGCTACACCTTC. It encodes CSVESMVGYTF.

There are many counts of this clonotype. The rearrangement joins TRBV29-1 to TRBJ2-1; 7 nucleotides align to TRBD2. There are 16 residues in the CDR3. CDR1 and CDR2 from the germline V gene are SQVTM and ANQGSEA. The V gene end was trimmed by 3 bases and the J gene end by 4 bases; junction bases not matched to a gene: 12. This chain's CDR3 is CSVEKVPGGTYNEQFF. The CDR3 DNA reads as TGCAGCGTTGAGAAGGTGCCGGGGGGTACTTACAATGAGCAGTTCTTC.